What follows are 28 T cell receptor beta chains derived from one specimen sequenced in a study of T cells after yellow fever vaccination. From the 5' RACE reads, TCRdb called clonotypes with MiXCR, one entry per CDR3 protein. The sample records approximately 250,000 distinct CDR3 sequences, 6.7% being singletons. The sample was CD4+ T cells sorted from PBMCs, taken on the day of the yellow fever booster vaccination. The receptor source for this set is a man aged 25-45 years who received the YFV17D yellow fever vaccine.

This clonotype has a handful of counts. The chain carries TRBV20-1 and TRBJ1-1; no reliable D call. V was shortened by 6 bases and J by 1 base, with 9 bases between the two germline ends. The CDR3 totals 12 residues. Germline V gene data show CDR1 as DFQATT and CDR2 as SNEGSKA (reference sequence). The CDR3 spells CSAPPRNTEAFF. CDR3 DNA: TGCAGTGCGCCTCCCAGGAACACTGAAGCTTTCTTT.

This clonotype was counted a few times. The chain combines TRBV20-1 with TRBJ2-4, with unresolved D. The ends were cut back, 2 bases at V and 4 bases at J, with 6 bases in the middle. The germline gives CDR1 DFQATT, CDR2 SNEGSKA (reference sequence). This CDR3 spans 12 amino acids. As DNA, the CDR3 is TGCAGTGCTAGAAGGCCAAAAAACATTCAGTACTTC. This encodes CSARRPKNIQYF.

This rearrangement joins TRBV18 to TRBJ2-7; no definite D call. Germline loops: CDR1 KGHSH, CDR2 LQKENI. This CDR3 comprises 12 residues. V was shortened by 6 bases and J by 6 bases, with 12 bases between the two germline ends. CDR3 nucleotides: TGTGCCAGCTCGGTTACTATCGGCGAGCAGTACTTC. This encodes CASSVTIGEQYF.

The CDR3 DNA is TGTGCCAGCAGCCAACACAGGGGGGACTATGGCTACACCTTC. This codes for CASSQHRGDYGYTF. This rearrangement joins TRBV7-2 to TRBJ1-2; 8 bases line up with TRBD1. CDR1 SGHTA and CDR2 FQGNSA come from the germline V gene. The CDR3 has 14 amino acids. J was trimmed by 3 bases and V by 5 bases; bases with no gene match: 5.

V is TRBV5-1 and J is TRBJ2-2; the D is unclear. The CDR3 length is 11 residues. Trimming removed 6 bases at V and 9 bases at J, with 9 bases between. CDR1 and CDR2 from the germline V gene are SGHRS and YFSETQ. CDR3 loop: CASTNSRELFF. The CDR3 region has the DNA TGCGCCAGCACCAACTCCCGGGAGCTGTTTTTT.

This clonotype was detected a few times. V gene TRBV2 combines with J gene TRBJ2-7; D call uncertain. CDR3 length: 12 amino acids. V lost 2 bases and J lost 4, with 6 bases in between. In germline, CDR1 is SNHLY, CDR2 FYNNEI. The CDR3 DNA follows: TGTGCCAGCAGTGAATCCCTTTACGAGCAGTACTTC. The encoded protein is CASSESLYEQYF.

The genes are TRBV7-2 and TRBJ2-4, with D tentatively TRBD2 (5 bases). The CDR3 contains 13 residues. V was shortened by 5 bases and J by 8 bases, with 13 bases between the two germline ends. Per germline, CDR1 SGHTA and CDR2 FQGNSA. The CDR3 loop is CASSAHGMDIQYF. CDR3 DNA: TGTGCCAGCAGCGCGCACGGGATGGACATTCAGTACTTC.

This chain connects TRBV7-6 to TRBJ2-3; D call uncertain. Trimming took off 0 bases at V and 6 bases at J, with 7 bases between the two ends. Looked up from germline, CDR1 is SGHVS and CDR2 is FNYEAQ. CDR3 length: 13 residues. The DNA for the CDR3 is TGTGCCAGCAGCTTAGCGTTGGAGGATACGCAGTATTTT. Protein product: CASSLALEDTQYF.

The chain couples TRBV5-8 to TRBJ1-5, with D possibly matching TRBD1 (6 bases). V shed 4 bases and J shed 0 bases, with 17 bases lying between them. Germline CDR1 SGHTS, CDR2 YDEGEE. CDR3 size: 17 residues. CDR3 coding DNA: TGTGCCAGCAGCCGCGGGACACCGATTTATAGCAATCAGCCCCAGCATTTT. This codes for CASSRGTPIYSNQPQHF.

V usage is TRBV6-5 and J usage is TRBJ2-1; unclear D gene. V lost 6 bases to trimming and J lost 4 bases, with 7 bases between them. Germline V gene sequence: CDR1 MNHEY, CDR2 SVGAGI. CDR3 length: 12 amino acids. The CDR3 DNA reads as TGTGCCAGCAGCCGCAGGTACAATGAGCAGTTCTTC. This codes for CASSRRYNEQFF.

The CDR3 DNA reads as TGCGCCAGCAGCTCCGGACATGAACTAGCGGGATCCTACGAGCAGTACTTC. It is translated as CASSSGHELAGSYEQYF. The chain links TRBV5-1 to TRBJ2-7; 10 nucleotides match TRBD2. The V and J ends lost 3 bases and 1 base, in that order; junction bases with no gene match: 10. The germline gives CDR1 SGHRS, CDR2 YFSETQ. CDR3 length: 17 amino acids.

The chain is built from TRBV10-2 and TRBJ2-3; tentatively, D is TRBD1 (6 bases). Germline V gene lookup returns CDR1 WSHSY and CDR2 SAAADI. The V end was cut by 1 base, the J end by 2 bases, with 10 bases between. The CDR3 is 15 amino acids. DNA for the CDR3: TGCGCCAGCAGTGAGTATCGGGACACCACAGATACGCAGTATTTT. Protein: CASSEYRDTTDTQYF.

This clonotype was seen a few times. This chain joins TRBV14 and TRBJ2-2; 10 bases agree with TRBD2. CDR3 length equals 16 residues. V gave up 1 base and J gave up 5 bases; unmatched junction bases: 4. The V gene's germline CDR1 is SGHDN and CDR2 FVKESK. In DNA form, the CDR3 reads TGTGCCAGCAGCCAAGTGTGGGGACTAGCGACCGGGGAGCTGTTTTTT. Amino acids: CASSQVWGLATGELFF.

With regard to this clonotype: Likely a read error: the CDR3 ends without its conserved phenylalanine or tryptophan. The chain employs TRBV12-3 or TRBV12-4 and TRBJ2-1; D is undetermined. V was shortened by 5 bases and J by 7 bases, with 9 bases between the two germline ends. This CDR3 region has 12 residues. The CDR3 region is CASSRIGNEQFL. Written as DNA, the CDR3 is TGTGCCAGCAGTCGTATAGGAAATGAGCAGTTCCTC.

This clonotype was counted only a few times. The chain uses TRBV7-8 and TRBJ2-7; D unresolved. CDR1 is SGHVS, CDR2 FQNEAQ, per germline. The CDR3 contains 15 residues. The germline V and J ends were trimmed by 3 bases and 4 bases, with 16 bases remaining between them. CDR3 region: CASSLQEHLSYEQYF. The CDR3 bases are TGTGCCAGCAGCTTGCAGGAACACCTCAGTTACGAGCAGTACTTC.

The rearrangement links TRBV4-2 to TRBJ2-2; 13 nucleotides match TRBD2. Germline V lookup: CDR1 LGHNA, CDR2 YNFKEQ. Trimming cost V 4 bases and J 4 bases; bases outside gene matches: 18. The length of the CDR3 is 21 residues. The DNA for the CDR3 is TGTGCCAGCAGCCCCTACTCCCCCGGGACTAGCGGGGCTGGGCCCACCGGGGAGCTGTTTTTT. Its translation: CASSPYSPGTSGAGPTGELFF.

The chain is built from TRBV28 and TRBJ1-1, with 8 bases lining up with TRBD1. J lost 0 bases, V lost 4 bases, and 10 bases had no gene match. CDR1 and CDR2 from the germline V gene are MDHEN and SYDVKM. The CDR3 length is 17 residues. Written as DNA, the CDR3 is TGTGCCAGCAGTTCTCACGGACAGGGACGAATGAACACTGAAGCTTTCTTT. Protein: CASSSHGQGRMNTEAFF.

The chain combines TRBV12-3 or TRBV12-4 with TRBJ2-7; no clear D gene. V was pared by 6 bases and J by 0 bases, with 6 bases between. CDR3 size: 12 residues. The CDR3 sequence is CASSHFSYEQYF. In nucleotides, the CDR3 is TGTGCCAGCAGCCATTTCTCCTACGAGCAGTACTTC.

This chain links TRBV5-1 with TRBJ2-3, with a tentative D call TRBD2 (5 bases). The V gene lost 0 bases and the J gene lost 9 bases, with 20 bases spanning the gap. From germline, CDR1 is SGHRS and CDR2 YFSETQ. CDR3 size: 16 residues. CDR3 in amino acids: CASSLVLDLLPRTQYF. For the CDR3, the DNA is TGCGCCAGCAGCTTGGTACTAGACCTACTACCCAGAACGCAGTATTTT. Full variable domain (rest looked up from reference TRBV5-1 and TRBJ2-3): KAGVTQTPRYLIKTRGQQVTLSCSPISGHRSVSWYQQTPGQGLQFLFEYFSETQRNKGNFPGRFSGRQFSNSRSEMNVSTLELGDSALYLCASSLVLDLLPRTQYFGPGTRLTVL.

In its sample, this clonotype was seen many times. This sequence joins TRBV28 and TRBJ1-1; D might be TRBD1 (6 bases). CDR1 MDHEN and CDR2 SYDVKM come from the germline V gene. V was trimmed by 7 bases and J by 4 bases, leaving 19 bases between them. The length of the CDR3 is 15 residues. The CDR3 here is CASIGSGGEGTEAFF. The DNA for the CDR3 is TGTGCCAGCATAGGTTCGGGGGGCGAGGGCACTGAAGCTTTCTTT.

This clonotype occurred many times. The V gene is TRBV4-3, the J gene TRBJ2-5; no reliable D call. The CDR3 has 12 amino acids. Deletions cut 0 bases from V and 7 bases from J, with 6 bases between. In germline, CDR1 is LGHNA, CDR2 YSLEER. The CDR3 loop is CASSQDRGTQYF. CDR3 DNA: TGCGCCAGCAGCCAAGATCGTGGGACCCAGTACTTC.

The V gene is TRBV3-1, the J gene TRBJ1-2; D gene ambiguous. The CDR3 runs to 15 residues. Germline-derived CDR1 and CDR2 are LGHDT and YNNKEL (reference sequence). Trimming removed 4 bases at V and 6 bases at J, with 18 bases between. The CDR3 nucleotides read TGTGCCAGCAGCCGGTCGCTCCCCTCTGCTAATGGCTACACCTTC. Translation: CASSRSLPSANGYTF. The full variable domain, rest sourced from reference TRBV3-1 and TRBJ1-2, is DTAVSQTPKYLVTQMGNDKSIKCEQNLGHDTMYWYKQDSKKFLKIMFSYNNKELIINETVPNRFSPKSPDKAHLNLHINSLELGDSAVYFCASSRSLPSANGYTFGSGTRLTVV.

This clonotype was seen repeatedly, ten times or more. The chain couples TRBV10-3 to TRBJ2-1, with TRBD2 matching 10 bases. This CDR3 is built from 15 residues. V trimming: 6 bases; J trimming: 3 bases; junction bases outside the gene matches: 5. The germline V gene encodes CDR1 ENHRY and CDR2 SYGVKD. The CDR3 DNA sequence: TGTGCCATCAGCCGACTAGCGGGTGACTACAATGAGCAGTTCTTC. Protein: CAISRLAGDYNEQFF.

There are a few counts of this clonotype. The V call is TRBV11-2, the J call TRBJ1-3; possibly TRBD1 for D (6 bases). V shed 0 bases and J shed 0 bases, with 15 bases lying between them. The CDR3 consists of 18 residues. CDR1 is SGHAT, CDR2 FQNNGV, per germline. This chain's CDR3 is CASSLDNRAPSSGNTIYF. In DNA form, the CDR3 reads TGTGCCAGCAGCTTAGATAACAGGGCCCCGAGCTCTGGAAACACCATATATTTT.

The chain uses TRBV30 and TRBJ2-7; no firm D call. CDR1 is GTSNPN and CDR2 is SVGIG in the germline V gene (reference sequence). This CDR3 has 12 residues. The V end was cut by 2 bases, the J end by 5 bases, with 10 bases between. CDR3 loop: CAWSISTNEQYF. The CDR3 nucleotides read TGTGCCTGGAGTATATCTACCAACGAGCAGTACTTC.

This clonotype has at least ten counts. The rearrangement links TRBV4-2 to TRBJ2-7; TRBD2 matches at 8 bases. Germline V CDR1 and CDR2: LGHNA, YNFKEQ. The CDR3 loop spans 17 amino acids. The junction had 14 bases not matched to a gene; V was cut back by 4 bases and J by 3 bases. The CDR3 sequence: CASSRNTDSGTSYEQYF. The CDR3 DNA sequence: TGTGCCAGCAGCCGCAACACCGATTCGGGGACTAGCTACGAGCAGTACTTC.

DNA for the CDR3: TGTGCCAGCGACCGCTCTGGGGCCAACGTCCTGACTTTC. This codes for CASDRSGANVLTF. J is TRBJ2-6 and V is TRBV7-2; D is unclear. CDR3 size: 13 residues. Germline V gene lookup returns CDR1 SGHTA and CDR2 FQGNSA. V lost 8 bases and J 0 bases, leaving 5 bases between the germline ends. Variable domain in full (rest from reference TRBV7-2 and TRBJ2-6): GAGVSQSPSNKVTEKGKDVELRCDPISGHTALYWYRQSLGQGLEFLIYFQGNSAPDKSGLPSDRFSAERTGGSVSTLTIQRTQQEDSAVYLCASDRSGANVLTFGAGSRLTVL.

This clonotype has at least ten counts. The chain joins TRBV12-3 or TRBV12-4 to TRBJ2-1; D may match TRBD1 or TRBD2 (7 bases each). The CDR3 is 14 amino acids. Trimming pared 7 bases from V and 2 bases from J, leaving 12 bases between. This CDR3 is CASTPGGAYNEQFF. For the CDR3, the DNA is TGTGCCAGCACACCAGGGGGGGCCTACAATGAGCAGTTCTTC.